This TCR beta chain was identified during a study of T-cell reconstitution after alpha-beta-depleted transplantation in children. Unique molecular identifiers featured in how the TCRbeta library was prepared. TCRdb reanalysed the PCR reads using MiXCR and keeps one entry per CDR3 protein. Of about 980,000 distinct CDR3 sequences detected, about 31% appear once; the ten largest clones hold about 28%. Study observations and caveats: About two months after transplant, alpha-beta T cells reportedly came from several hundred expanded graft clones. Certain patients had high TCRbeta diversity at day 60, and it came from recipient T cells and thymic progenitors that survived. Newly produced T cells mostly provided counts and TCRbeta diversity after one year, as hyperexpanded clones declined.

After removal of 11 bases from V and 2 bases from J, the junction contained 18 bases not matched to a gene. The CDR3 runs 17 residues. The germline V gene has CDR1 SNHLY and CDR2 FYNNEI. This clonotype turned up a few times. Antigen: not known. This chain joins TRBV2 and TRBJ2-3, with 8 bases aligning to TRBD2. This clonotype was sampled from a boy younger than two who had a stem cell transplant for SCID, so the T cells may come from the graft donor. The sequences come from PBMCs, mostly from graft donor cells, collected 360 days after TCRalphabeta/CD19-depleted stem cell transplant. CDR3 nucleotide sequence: TGTGCCGGGGGAGCACTAGCGGCCCTCCATCTCACAGATACGCAGTATTTT. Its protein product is CAGGALAALHLTDTQYF.